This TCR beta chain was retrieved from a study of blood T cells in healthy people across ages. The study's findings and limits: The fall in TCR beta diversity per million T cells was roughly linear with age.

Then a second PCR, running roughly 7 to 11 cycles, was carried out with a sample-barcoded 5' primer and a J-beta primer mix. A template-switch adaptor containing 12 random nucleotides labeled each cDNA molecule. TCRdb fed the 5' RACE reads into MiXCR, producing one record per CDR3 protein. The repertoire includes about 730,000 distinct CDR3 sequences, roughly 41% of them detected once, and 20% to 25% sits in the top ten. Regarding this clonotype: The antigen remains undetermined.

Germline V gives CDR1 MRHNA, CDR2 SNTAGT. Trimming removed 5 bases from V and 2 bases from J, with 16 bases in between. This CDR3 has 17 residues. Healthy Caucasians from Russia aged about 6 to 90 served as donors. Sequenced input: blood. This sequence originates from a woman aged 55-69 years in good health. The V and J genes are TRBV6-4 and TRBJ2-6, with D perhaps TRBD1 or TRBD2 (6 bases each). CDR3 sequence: CASSPEGGLAGANVLTF. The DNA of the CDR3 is TGTGCCAGCAGTCCGGAGGGGGGCCTAGCTGGGGCCAACGTCCTGACTTTC.